What follows are 24 T cell receptor beta chains derived from one specimen sequenced in a study of blood T cells in healthy people across ages. A sample-barcoded 5' primer and a J-beta primer mix were used in a second PCR of about 7 to 11 cycles. TCRdb fed the 5' RACE reads into MiXCR, producing one record per CDR3 protein. The sample shows approximately 2,000,000 distinct CDR3 sequences, about two fifths of them seen only once. The source material was blood. These receptor sequences come from a human donor in good health.

This chain connects TRBV27 to TRBJ2-2; D not certain. With 5 bases removed from V and 4 bases from J, the gap between germline ends came to 8 bases. Germline CDR1 is MNHEY and CDR2 is SMNVEV (reference sequence). The CDR3 runs 13 residues. CDR3 protein: CASSLLVTGELFF. In nucleotides, the CDR3 is TGTGCCAGCAGTCTTTTGGTCACCGGGGAGCTGTTTTTT.

The CDR3 DNA reads as TGCGCCAGCAGCCCGAGGGGGATCCAAGAGACCCAGTACTTC. It encodes CASSPRGIQETQYF. This chain links TRBV5-1 with TRBJ2-5; weak D call: TRBD1 (6 bases). The V end was cut by 4 bases, the J end by 1 base, with 11 bases between. The CDR3 is made up of 14 amino acids. Germline CDR1 is SGHRS and CDR2 is YFSETQ.

This clonotype was counted between two and nine times. J is TRBJ2-7 and V is TRBV7-2; D remains unclear. The V and J ends lost 5 bases and 2 bases respectively, with 13 bases between them. The CDR3 has 14 amino acids. CDR1 and CDR2 (germline): SGHTA, FQGNSA. As DNA, the CDR3 is TGTGCCAGCAGCCCACAGCGCGGTCCCTACGAGCAGTACTTC. Residues: CASSPQRGPYEQYF.

The genes are TRBV20-1 and TRBJ2-1; D ambiguous. This CDR3 is built from 16 residues. Germline lookup yields CDR1 DFQATT and CDR2 SNEGSKA (reference sequence). The V and J ends lost 7 bases and 4 bases respectively, with 23 bases between them. CDR3 nucleotides: TGCAGTGTTAGTCGCGCCGGAGCTTTATCTTACAATGAGCAGTTCTTC. Residues: CSVSRAGALSYNEQFF.

This clonotype was recorded a few times. The chain links TRBV5-5 to TRBJ1-4, with a weak D call TRBD1 (5 bases). The CDR3 length is 17 residues. The germline V and J ends were trimmed by 1 base and 8 bases, with 21 bases remaining between them. CDR1 SGHKS and CDR2 YYEKEE come from the germline V gene (reference sequence). The CDR3 DNA reads as TGTGCCAGCAGCTTGTATCCAGGGTTTGATGTGATCGAAAAACTGTTTTTT. Its translation: CASSLYPGFDVIEKLFF. Using reference TRBV5-5 and TRBJ1-4 for the parts outside the CDR3, the full variable domain is DAGVTQSPTHLIKTRGQQVTLRCSPISGHKSVSWYQQVLGQGPQFIFQYYEKEERGRGNFPDRFSARQFPNYSSELNVNALLLGDSALYLCASSLYPGFDVIEKLFFGSGTQLSVL.

V gene TRBV11-2 combines with J gene TRBJ1-2; D gene ambiguous. Germline CDR1 reads SGHAT; CDR2 reads FQNNGV. V was cut by 0 bases and J by 4 bases, with 9 bases left in between. The CDR3 is 14 residues long. The CDR3, as DNA: TGTGCCAGCAGCTTAGATGGAGCAGTCTATGGCTACACCTTC. This codes for CASSLDGAVYGYTF.

The CDR3 loop reads CASLDHRGRTEQYF. The CDR3 DNA sequence: TGTGCCAGCTTAGACCACAGGGGGCGCACCGAGCAGTACTTC. The chain uses TRBV2 and TRBJ2-4, with 9 positions matching TRBD1. The J call may be in error: the DNA end matches TRBJ2-7 better. CDR1 SNHLY and CDR2 FYNNEI come from the germline V gene. The CDR3 covers 14 residues.

This clonotype was counted between two and nine times. The chain couples TRBV12-3 or TRBV12-4 to TRBJ2-5; D is possibly TRBD1 (5 bases). Trimming stripped 8 bases from V and 5 bases from J, with 15 bases between. The CDR3 totals 13 residues. CDR3 residues: CASGQGLVETQYF. The CDR3 DNA reads TGTGCCAGCGGACAAGGATTAGTGGAGACCCAGTACTTC.

This clonotype was counted between two and nine times. The chain has TRBV12-5 and TRBJ2-5; 10 positions agree with TRBD2. V was pared by 4 bases and J by 5 bases, with 13 bases of the junction left unmatched. This CDR3 comprises 17 residues. Looked up from germline, CDR1 is LGHNT and CDR2 is FRNRAP. This CDR3 reads CASGYDARTSGLETQYF. CDR3 sequence (DNA): TGTGCTAGTGGTTATGACGCCCGGACTAGCGGTTTGGAGACCCAGTACTTC.

The J gene is TRBJ1-1, the V gene TRBV7-2; D is unclear. Trimming took 1 base from V and 8 from J, leaving 8 bases between them. Looked up from germline, CDR1 is SGHTA and CDR2 is FQGNSA. The CDR3 covers 12 residues. The CDR3 loop reads CASSLGREEAFF. The DNA for the CDR3 is TGTGCCAGCAGCTTAGGACGTGAAGAAGCTTTCTTT.

The J gene is TRBJ2-3, the V gene TRBV7-9; possible D gene TRBD2, 5 bases. The germline V gene encodes CDR1 SEHNR and CDR2 FQNEAQ (reference sequence). This CDR3 region has 15 residues. V shed 4 bases and J shed 0 bases, with 11 bases lying between them. The DNA of the CDR3 is TGTGCCAGCAGCTCTAGCAGTCCTAGCACAGATACGCAGTATTTT. Amino acid sequence: CASSSSSPSTDTQYF.

The rearrangement uses TRBV6-5 and TRBJ2-7; TRBD2 matches 8 bases. The V gene end was trimmed by 5 bases and the J gene end by 1 base; junction bases not matched to a gene: 10. Germline CDR1 and CDR2: MNHEY and SVGAGI. The CDR3 is made up of 16 amino acids. The CDR3 is CASSRGGTPHSYEQYF. The CDR3 DNA reads TGTGCCAGCAGTCGCGGGGGGACGCCACATTCCTACGAGCAGTACTTC.

The chain recombines TRBV7-6 with TRBJ2-2; 7 nucleotides agree with TRBD1. The CDR3 is made up of 18 amino acids. From germline, CDR1 is SGHVS and CDR2 FNYEAQ. After removal of 5 bases from V and 0 bases from J, the junction contained 12 bases not matched to a gene. The CDR3 protein is CASSMLGQLNPNTGELFF. The CDR3 coding sequence is TGTGCCAGCAGCATGCTGGGACAGCTTAACCCGAACACCGGGGAGCTGTTTTTT. Full variable domain (outside the CDR3, taken from reference TRBV7-6 and TRBJ2-2): GAGVSQSPRYKVTKRGQDVALRCDPISGHVSLYWYRQALGQGPEFLTYFNYEAQQDKSGLPNDRFSAERPEGSISTLTIQRTEQRDSAMYRCASSMLGQLNPNTGELFFGEGSRLTVL.

The chain employs TRBV4-3 and TRBJ2-7; D remains unclear. Trimming took off 0 bases at V and 1 base at J, with 10 bases between the two ends. The CDR3 contains 15 residues. Germline CDR1 LGHNA, CDR2 YSLEER. CDR3 protein: CASSQDDADSYEQYF. DNA of the CDR3: TGCGCCAGCAGCCAAGACGATGCGGATTCCTACGAGCAGTACTTC.

This clonotype was picked up a small number of times. This chain joins TRBV6-6 and TRBJ2-6; the D gene is possibly TRBD2 (6 bases). The V end lost 5 bases, the J end lost 0 bases, and 8 bases lay between the germline ends. The CDR3 spans 15 residues. Germline V gene lookup returns CDR1 MNHNY and CDR2 SVGAGI (reference sequence). CDR3 nucleotides: TGTGCCAGCAGTGGAGGGGCCTCTGGGGCCAACGTCCTGACTTTC. The encoded protein is CASSGGASGANVLTF.

This clonotype turned up a few times. The genes are TRBV9 and TRBJ2-7; tentative D call: TRBD2 (5 bases). V was clipped by 3 bases and J by 1 base, with 17 bases between them. The CDR3 spans 16 residues. The V gene's germline CDR1 is SGDLS and CDR2 YYNGEE. In nucleotides, the CDR3 is TGTGCCAGCAGCGATCCTCTAGAGGAGGTTTCCTACGAGCAGTACTTC. Its translation: CASSDPLEEVSYEQYF.

This clonotype was observed a handful of times. The chain recombines TRBV28 with TRBJ2-1, with 7 positions matching TRBD2. V lost 5 bases and J lost 7; bases outside the gene matches: 8. Germline V gene sequence: CDR1 MDHEN, CDR2 SYDVKM. The CDR3 is made up of 14 amino acids. The CDR3 DNA follows: TGTGCCAGCAGTCGAAGCGGGGTCAATAATGAGCAGTTCTTC. Protein: CASSRSGVNNEQFF.

V usage is TRBV12-3 or TRBV12-4 and J usage is TRBJ1-1, with D maybe TRBD1 (5 bases). The CDR3 consists of 16 residues. Trimming left V 2 bases short and J 0 bases short, with 13 bases between. The CDR3 region has the DNA TGTGCCAGCAGTTTATGGAACGGACACATGAACACTGAAGCTTTCTTT. It codes for CASSLWNGHMNTEAFF.

This chain connects TRBV6-6 to TRBJ2-1, with no clear D. Looked up from germline, CDR1 is MNHNY and CDR2 is SVGAGI (reference sequence). Deletions cut 2 bases from V and 5 bases from J, with 4 bases between. This CDR3 has 12 residues. The CDR3 protein is CASSYQNNEQFF. The CDR3 nucleotides are TGTGCCAGCAGTTACCAAAACAATGAGCAGTTCTTC.

This clonotype occurred a few times. The chain joins TRBV5-1 to TRBJ2-5, with 10 bases matching TRBD2. The germline V gene encodes CDR1 SGHRS and CDR2 YFSETQ. This CDR3 comprises 16 residues. The J segment lost 11 bases and the V segment lost 8 bases, leaving 21 bases of the junction unmatched. Written as DNA, the CDR3 is TGCGCCAGTAGCCCCACGGTCAGCGGGGGGGTTGCTGAGCAGTACTTC. The encoded protein is CASSPTVSGGVAEQYF.

The rearrangement uses TRBV28 and TRBJ2-4, with TRBD1 matching over 7 bases. The CDR3 loop spans 12 amino acids. The V and J ends lost 6 bases and 12 bases, in that order; junction bases with no gene match: 8. The germline V gene has CDR1 MDHEN and CDR2 SYDVKM. The CDR3 nucleotides read TGTGCCAGCAGCCTTCTGGACAGGCATCAGTACTTC. Translated: CASSLLDRHQYF.

The gene calls are TRBV29-1 and TRBJ2-1, with D possibly being TRBD2 (6 bases). Trimming left V 7 bases short and J 9 bases short, with 16 bases between. The CDR3 contains 12 residues. Germline loops: CDR1 SQVTM, CDR2 ANQGSEA. This CDR3 reads CSAFGGASEQFF. DNA for the CDR3: TGCAGCGCCTTTGGCGGGGCAAGTGAGCAGTTCTTC.

The chain carries TRBV12-3 or TRBV12-4 and TRBJ1-2; D uncertain. This CDR3 comprises 14 residues. The germline V and J ends were trimmed by 7 bases and 1 base, with 13 bases remaining between them. The CDR3 reads CASNPFGSNYGYTF. The DNA for the CDR3 is TGTGCCAGCAACCCATTCGGGAGTAACTATGGCTACACCTTC.

This clonotype was observed a handful of times. The rearrangement joins TRBV12-3 or TRBV12-4 to TRBJ1-2, with TRBD1 matching over 8 bases. Trimming cost V 6 bases and J 3 bases; bases outside gene matches: 15. CDR3 length equals 17 residues. The CDR3 sequence: CASSLKKRRTGHYGYTF. The CDR3 DNA follows: TGTGCCAGCAGCCTCAAAAAACGTCGGACAGGGCACTATGGCTACACCTTC.